This entry describes one T cell receptor (beta chain). The germline V gene has CDR1 SNHLY and CDR2 FYNNEI. V shed 7 bases and J shed 0 bases, with 12 bases lying between them. The CDR3 totals 14 residues. The data are from a study of T-cell reconstitution after alpha-beta-depleted transplantation in children. Molecular barcoding with unique molecular identifiers was used for the TCRbeta library. TCRdb reprocessed the PCR reads via MiXCR and lists one record per CDR3 protein. The sample has 640,000 or so distinct CDR3 sequences, 15% to 20% seen once. The J gene is TRBJ1-1, the V gene TRBV2; D gene unclear. The starting material was PBMCs from the stem cell graft donor, obtained from the stem cell graft. The source of this sequence is a human donor who donated a stem cell graft to a child with acute myeloid leukemia. The CDR3 reads CASTQRAVNTEAFF. As DNA, the CDR3 is TGTGCCAGCACACAGCGCGCTGTGAACACTGAAGCTTTCTTT.